Below, 5 T cell receptor beta chains from the same sample are listed, as sequenced in a study of control samples from healthy donors and cancer patients (dated by TCRdb to 2019 to 2021). The library was prepared using the immunoSEQ multiplex PCR assay. TCRdb limited this immuneACCESS table to in-frame rearrangements with V and J called. A share of clones is missing; checked studies link under half to unresolved V genes, and the rest is unexplained. Within this sample are roughly 120,000 clones, with roughly nine tenths of them counted one time only. The ten largest clones take up about 1.1% of the sample. Input material: PBMCs. The origin of the receptors is a woman aged 45 to 65 with colorectal cancer.

The chain couples TRBV19 to TRBJ2-2; perhaps TRBD2 as D (5 bases). CDR3 size: 15 residues. Trimming removed 5 bases from V and 6 bases from J, with 16 bases in between. Germline loops: CDR1 LNHDA, CDR2 SQIVND (reference sequence). Here the CDR3 DNA reads TGTGCCAGTAGTGTCTCCTTACTAGTTGCCGGGGAGCTGTTTTTT. Protein sequence: CASSVSLLVAGELFF.

V gene TRBV30 combines with J gene TRBJ1-2; TRBD1 might be the D (5 bases). Germline V lookup: CDR1 GTSNPN, CDR2 SVGIG (reference sequence). Trimming removed 5 bases at V and 8 bases at J, with 15 bases between. This CDR3 is 12 amino acids long. CDR3 sequence (DNA): TGTGCCTGGTCACTCGGGGGAGGAGGCTACACCTTC. It codes for CAWSLGGGGYTF.

This chain links TRBV12-3 or TRBV12-4 with TRBJ1-2; TRBD1 matches 9 bases. CDR3 length: 13 amino acids. With V trimmed by 6 bases and J by 5 bases, 4 bases remained unmatched. CDR3 region: CASSTGTGYGYTF. The CDR3 region has the DNA TGTGCCAGCAGCACCGGGACAGGGTATGGCTACACCTTC.

J is TRBJ2-7 and V is TRBV10-3, with 12 bases lining up with TRBD2. The V segment lost 10 bases and the J segment 3 bases; nucleotides outside the gene matches: 1. This CDR3 is built from 12 residues. Germline CDR1 is ENHRY and CDR2 is SYGVKD. CDR3 in amino acids: CATLAGGYEQYF. The CDR3 nucleotides read TGTGCCACACTAGCGGGAGGCTACGAGCAGTACTTC.

The chain combines TRBV27 with TRBJ2-7, with TRBD1 identical over 7 bases. V lost 4 bases and J lost 6; bases outside the gene matches: 9. This CDR3 comprises 14 residues. Per germline, CDR1 MNHEY and CDR2 SMNVEV (reference sequence). In DNA, the CDR3 is TGTGCCAGCAGTTCGCCCCAGGGGGAACGCGAGCAGTACTTC. Its translation is CASSSPQGEREQYF.